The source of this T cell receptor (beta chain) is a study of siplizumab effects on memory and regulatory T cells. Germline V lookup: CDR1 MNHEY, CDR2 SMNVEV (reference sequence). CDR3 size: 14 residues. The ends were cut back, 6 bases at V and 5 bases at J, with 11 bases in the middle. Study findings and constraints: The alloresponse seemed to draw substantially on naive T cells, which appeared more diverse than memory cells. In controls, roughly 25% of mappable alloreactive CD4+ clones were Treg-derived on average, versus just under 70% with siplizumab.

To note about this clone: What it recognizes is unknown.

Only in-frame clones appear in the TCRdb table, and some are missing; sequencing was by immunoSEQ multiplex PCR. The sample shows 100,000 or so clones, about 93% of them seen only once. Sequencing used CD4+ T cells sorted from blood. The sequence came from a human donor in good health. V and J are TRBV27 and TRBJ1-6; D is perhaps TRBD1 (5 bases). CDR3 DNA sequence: TGTGCCAGCAGAACTGCAGGGAATAATTCACCCCTCCACTTT. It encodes CASRTAGNNSPLHF.